A single sample gave rise to the 5 T cell receptor beta chains below, sequenced in a study of blood T cell repertoires in COVID-19. Clones were sequenced by immunoSEQ multiplex PCR, and TCRdb holds only the in-frame ones, with some missing. The data contain approximately 250,000 clones, 84% of them singletons. The sequenced sample was peripheral blood. Receptor source: a man aged 55 to 70 with acute or convalescent COVID-19.

This sequence joins TRBV28 and TRBJ1-5; 7 bases agree with TRBD1. The V gene end was trimmed by 6 bases and the J gene end by 5 bases; junction bases not matched to a gene: 13. Per germline, CDR1 MDHEN and CDR2 SYDVKM. The CDR3 contains 16 residues. Here the CDR3 DNA reads TGTGCCAGCAGGCCGACAGGGTTTGGTCCGGATCAGCCCCAGCATTTT. It translates to CASRPTGFGPDQPQHF.

V gene TRBV5-1 combines with J gene TRBJ2-3; the match to TRBD2 covers 8 bases. Germline V gene lookup returns CDR1 SGHRS and CDR2 YFSETQ. Trimming removed 1 base from V and 2 bases from J; junction bases left unmatched: 6. The CDR3 is made up of 16 amino acids. The CDR3 DNA follows: TGCGCCAGCAGCTTGAGGCGGGAGGATTTCACAGATACGCAGTATTTT. It translates to CASSLRREDFTDTQYF. The entire variable domain, with the rest obtained from reference TRBV5-1 and TRBJ2-3, is as follows: KAGVTQTPRYLIKTRGQQVTLSCSPISGHRSVSWYQQTPGQGLQFLFEYFSETQRNKGNFPGRFSGRQFSNSRSEMNVSTLELGDSALYLCASSLRREDFTDTQYFGPGTRLTVL.

This chain uses TRBV25-1 with TRBJ1-2; D is undetermined. This CDR3 has 13 amino acids. In germline, CDR1 is MGHDK, CDR2 SYGVNS. V dropped 6 bases and J dropped 0 bases, with 8 bases sitting between them. The CDR3 region is CASRVDSNYGYTF. CDR3 sequence (DNA): TGTGCCAGCAGGGTAGACTCTAACTATGGCTACACCTTC.

The J gene is TRBJ1-1, the V gene TRBV10-2, with 10 bases identical to TRBD1. V trimming: 9 bases; J trimming: 4 bases; junction bases outside the gene matches: 5. The germline V gene has CDR1 WSHSY and CDR2 SAAADI. This CDR3 region has 13 residues. CDR3 DNA: TGCGCCAGTCGGGACAGGGGAGGCACTGAAGCTTTCTTT. As protein: CASRDRGGTEAFF.

As DNA, the CDR3 is TGTGCCAGAAGCCCGGTAGGCCTAGCGGACTCCCCGGGAGAGACCCAGTACTTC. It is translated as CARSPVGLADSPGETQYF. This chain uses TRBV5-3 with TRBJ2-5, with TRBD2 identical over 7 bases. TRBV5-3 is identified as an open reading frame with a role that is uncertain. Trimming at V came to 4 bases and at J to 4 bases, leaving 19 bases not matched to a gene. This CDR3 spans 18 amino acids.